Following are 2 T cell receptor beta chains from one sample sequenced in a study of CD8+ T cells in alopecia areata. Isolated RNA was reverse transcribed into cDNA used as the sequencing template. TCRdb's table, derived via immunoSEQ multiplex PCR, lists solely in-frame clones and lacks some. The table includes approximately 200,000 clones, 60% to 70% detected once. Indicated treatment: oral pan-JAK inhibitor, 5-10 mg twice daily. The material sequenced was CD4+ T cells sorted from blood, taken at week 4, from a patient treated with tofacitinib. These receptors were obtained from a human donor with alopecia areata.

J is TRBJ2-5 and V is TRBV4-2, with D perhaps TRBD2 (7 bases). Trimming took 1 base from V and 5 from J, leaving 14 bases between them. This CDR3 has 15 amino acids. From germline, CDR1 is LGHNA and CDR2 YNFKEQ. The DNA for the CDR3 is TGTGCCAGCAGCCAAGTATCACAGGGAGGGGAGACCCAGTACTTC. Translating gives CASSQVSQGGETQYF.

The rearrangement uses TRBV19 and TRBJ2-1, with 10 bases identical to TRBD1. Germline V CDR1 and CDR2: LNHDA, SQIVND (reference sequence). The CDR3 runs to 13 residues. The ends lost 9 bases at V and 6 bases at J; junction bases unmatched: 5. The chain's CDR3 is CASAGTGVNEQFF. The CDR3 nucleotides are TGTGCCAGCGCCGGGACAGGGGTCAATGAGCAGTTCTTC. The full variable domain, in which reference TRBV19 and TRBJ2-1 provide the parts outside the CDR3, is DGGITQSPKYLFRKEGQNVTLSCEQNLNHDAMYWYRQDPGQGLRLIYYSQIVNDFQKGDIAEGYSVSREKKESFPLTVTSAQKNPTAFYLCASAGTGVNEQFFGPGTRLTVL.